This entry lists 32 T cell receptor beta chains sequenced from one sample in a study of cytomegalovirus exposure and HLA in healthy donors. Primers: 60 Vbeta forward and 13 Jbeta reverse. Measured with immunoSEQ multiplex PCR; TCRdb has only the in-frame clones, and not every one. This table has roughly 200,000 clones, 80% appearing once. Material for sequencing was PBMCs. The receptors derive from a boy younger than 18 in good health and CMV-seronegative.

A single count supports this clone. This rearrangement joins TRBV4-1 to TRBJ1-1, with D possibly matching TRBD1 (6 bases). Germline V gives CDR1 MGHRA, CDR2 YSYEKL. Trimming shortened V by 2 bases and J by 1 base, and 8 bases separated the two germline ends. CDR3 length equals 14 residues. The CDR3 bases are TGCGCCAGCAGCCAATGGACAGAGAACACTGAAGCTTTCTTT. Translation gives CASSQWTENTEAFF.

This chain joins TRBV5-5 and TRBJ1-1, with a tentative D call TRBD1 (5 bases). This CDR3 spans 17 amino acids. The V end lost 0 bases, the J end lost 4 bases, and 19 bases lay between the germline ends. Germline V gives CDR1 SGHKS, CDR2 YYEKEE (reference sequence). CDR3 amino acids: CASSLGWGSGWTTEAFF. The CDR3 nucleotides read TGTGCCAGCAGCTTGGGATGGGGTTCAGGGTGGACCACTGAAGCTTTCTTT.

The chain carries TRBV19 and TRBJ1-1; 8 bases align to TRBD1. V shed 1 base and J 0 bases; nucleotides not matched to a gene: 10. CDR3 length equals 18 residues. Per the germline V gene, CDR1 is LNHDA and CDR2 is SQIVND (reference sequence). The CDR3 is CASSIGRDRRAVNTEAFF. The CDR3 nucleotides read TGTGCCAGTAGTATAGGGAGGGACAGGAGGGCCGTGAACACTGAAGCTTTCTTT.

This clone turned up a few times. In DNA, the CDR3 is TGTGCCAGCACTACCGGCAGGGGAGTCGCTTTCTTT. It specifies CASTTGRGVAFF. V usage is TRBV2 and J usage is TRBJ1-1; D perhaps matches TRBD1 (6 bases). V dropped 7 bases and J dropped 11 bases, with 17 bases sitting between them. The CDR3 runs 12 residues. In germline, CDR1 is SNHLY, CDR2 FYNNEI.

The rearrangement uses TRBV7-8 and TRBJ1-2; D remains unclear. Between the trimmed V and J ends, which lost 0 bases and 4 bases, there was a span of 12 bases. In germline, CDR1 is SGHVS, CDR2 FQNEAQ. The CDR3 spans 15 residues. CDR3 amino acids: CASSLAAPEIYGYTF. The CDR3 DNA reads TGTGCCAGCAGCTTAGCCGCACCAGAAATCTATGGCTACACCTTC.

The J gene is TRBJ2-3, the V gene TRBV7-2, with 9 bases that match TRBD1. CDR3 size: 14 residues. The trim removed 6 bases at V and 4 bases at J, leaving 5 bases unmatched. CDR1 and CDR2 from the germline V gene are SGHTA and FQGNSA. CDR3 sequence reads: CASRRQGGPDTQYF. The CDR3 DNA is TGTGCCAGCAGACGACAGGGGGGTCCAGATACGCAGTATTTT.

This chain uses TRBV7-9 with TRBJ1-1; D unclear. CDR1 is SEHNR, CDR2 FQNEAQ, per germline (reference sequence). Trimming left V 0 bases short and J 4 bases short, with 9 bases between. The CDR3 covers 14 residues. CDR3 sequence reads: CASSLAGSGTEAFF. The DNA for the CDR3 is TGTGCCAGCAGCTTAGCAGGATCAGGCACTGAAGCTTTCTTT.

The CDR3 DNA reads TGCGCCAGCAGCTTCGGCAGGGGCGATGGCTACACCTTC. Translated, it gives CASSFGRGDGYTF. This chain uses TRBV5-1 with TRBJ1-2; tentatively, D is TRBD1 (6 bases). The CDR3 length is 13 residues. The germline CDR1 and CDR2 sequences are SGHRS and YFSETQ. Between the trimmed V and J ends, which lost 2 bases and 6 bases, there was a span of 11 bases.

The rearrangement joins TRBV9 to TRBJ2-3, with 13 bases matching TRBD2. The V and J ends lost 3 bases and 5 bases, in that order; junction bases with no gene match: 12. CDR3 length equals 18 residues. CDR1 and CDR2 (germline): SGDLS, YYNGEE. CDR3 in amino acids: CASSGTSGGASHVDTQYF. CDR3 bases: TGTGCCAGCAGCGGAACTAGCGGGGGGGCTTCCCACGTAGATACGCAGTATTTT.

The J gene is TRBJ1-5, the V gene TRBV6-1; D remains ambiguous. Germline V lookup: CDR1 MNHNS, CDR2 SASEGT. The V end lost 3 bases, the J end lost 4 bases, and 7 bases lay between the germline ends. There are 13 residues in the CDR3. CDR3 protein: CASSDGVNQPQHF. CDR3 nucleotide sequence: TGTGCCAGCAGTGACGGGGTGAATCAGCCCCAGCATTTT.

The chain carries TRBV13 and TRBJ2-1; perhaps TRBD2 as D (6 bases). Trimming stripped 5 bases from V and 6 bases from J, with 11 bases between. Per the germline V gene, CDR1 is PRHDT and CDR2 is FYEKMQ (reference sequence). The CDR3 sequence is 13 residues long. In nucleotides, the CDR3 is TGTGCCAGCAGCGCCGGGACTCCCAATGAGCAGTTCTTC. Protein: CASSAGTPNEQFF. The complete variable domain, with remaining parts taken from reference TRBV13 and TRBJ2-1, reads AAGVIQSPRHLIKEKRETATLKCYPIPRHDTVYWYQQGPGQDPQFLISFYEKMQSDKGSIPDRFSAQQFSDYHSELNMSSLELGDSALYFCASSAGTPNEQFFGPGTRLTVL.

V and J are TRBV19 and TRBJ2-1; D remains unclear. Germline values: CDR1 LNHDA, CDR2 SQIVND (reference sequence). The length of the CDR3 is 15 residues. V gave up 5 bases and J gave up 0 bases, with 11 bases separating them. The CDR3 loop is CASSPLESSYNEQFF. The CDR3 DNA follows: TGTGCCAGTAGTCCCTTAGAGAGCTCCTACAATGAGCAGTTCTTC.

The chain recombines TRBV7-3 with TRBJ2-3; TRBD2 aligns across 15 bases. The germline V gene encodes CDR1 SGHTA and CDR2 FQGTGA. This CDR3 contains 17 residues. V lost 5 bases and J lost 4; bases outside the gene matches: 7. CDR3 amino acids: CASSPRTSGGAADTQYF. CDR3 nucleotide sequence: TGTGCCAGCAGCCCGCGGACTAGCGGGGGGGCAGCAGATACGCAGTATTTT.

CDR3 sequence reads: CASSQRQGSNEQFF. The CDR3 DNA reads TGTGCCAGCAGCCAGCGACAGGGATCCAATGAGCAGTTCTTC. The chain couples TRBV9 to TRBJ2-1; TRBD1 aligns across 7 bases. This CDR3 is built from 14 residues. V lost 4 bases and J lost 6; bases outside the gene matches: 7. Germline CDR1 reads SGDLS; CDR2 reads YYNGEE.

The V gene is TRBV4-1, the J gene TRBJ1-2; no definite D call. V dropped 0 bases and J dropped 1 base, with 15 bases sitting between them. The CDR3 covers 17 residues. The germline V gene has CDR1 MGHRA and CDR2 YSYEKL. For the CDR3, the DNA is TGCGCCAGCAGCCAAGATATGGGCCAGCGGATTAACTATGGCTACACCTTC. Translated, it gives CASSQDMGQRINYGYTF.

This clone was seen a single time. This rearrangement joins TRBV29-1 to TRBJ2-7, with D possibly matching TRBD2 (6 bases). V lost 0 bases, J lost 7 bases, and 13 bases lay in between. This CDR3 is 13 amino acids long. Germline V gene lookup returns CDR1 SQVTM and CDR2 ANQGSEA. The CDR3 sequence is CSVEESGGGEQYF. CDR3 bases: TGCAGCGTTGAAGAGTCCGGTGGGGGGGAGCAGTACTTC.

V gene TRBV29-1 combines with J gene TRBJ1-1; D is perhaps TRBD1 (5 bases). The germline gives CDR1 SQVTM, CDR2 ANQGSEA. The V end lost 4 bases, the J end lost 7 bases, and 13 bases lay between the germline ends. This CDR3 is 12 amino acids long. The CDR3 DNA is TGCAGCGTTGTGGGGGGAGCCCTTGAAGCTTTCTTT. Its translation is CSVVGGALEAFF.

This clone was seen a few times. The chain employs TRBV11-2 and TRBJ2-3; 9 nucleotides align to TRBD2. With V trimmed by 3 bases and J by 6 bases, 10 bases remained unmatched. The CDR3 totals 16 residues. The germline CDR1 and CDR2 sequences are SGHAT and FQNNGV. The CDR3 sequence: CASSLGLAGQGDTQYF. The DNA of the CDR3 is TGTGCCAGCAGCTTGGGTCTAGCGGGGCAAGGCGATACGCAGTATTTT.

The chain has TRBV28 and TRBJ2-1, with a tentative D call TRBD2 (5 bases). Trimming shortened V by 3 bases and J by 3 bases, and 12 bases separated the two germline ends. Germline loops: CDR1 MDHEN, CDR2 SYDVKM. This CDR3 has 15 residues. CDR3 sequence (DNA): TGTGCCAGCAGTTTGGCCCAAGCGGTCTACAATGAGCAGTTCTTC. It translates to CASSLAQAVYNEQFF.

V usage is TRBV27 and J usage is TRBJ2-3; 7 bases are a match to TRBD2. Trimming cost V 2 bases and J 0 bases; bases outside gene matches: 5. The CDR3 extends over 16 amino acids. Germline values: CDR1 MNHEY, CDR2 SMNVEV (reference sequence). CDR3 sequence (DNA): TGTGCCAGCAGTTTACTTAGCGGGCAGAGCACAGATACGCAGTATTTT. This sequence encodes CASSLLSGQSTDTQYF.

This sequence joins TRBV15 and TRBJ2-1; TRBD2 aligns across 11 bases. The CDR3 covers 14 residues. V lost 8 bases, J lost 8 bases, and 8 bases stayed unmatched. The V gene's germline CDR1 is LNHNV and CDR2 YYDKDF (reference sequence). For the CDR3, the DNA is TGTGCCACCGCACCGGGACTAGCGGTGGATGAGCAGTTCTTC. Its translation is CATAPGLAVDEQFF.

This chain joins TRBV5-4 and TRBJ2-7, with 10 bases fitting TRBD1. Looked up from germline, CDR1 is SGHNT and CDR2 is YYREEE (reference sequence). The V segment lost 4 bases and the J segment 5 bases; nucleotides outside the gene matches: 12. The CDR3 is 16 residues long. The CDR3 is CASSPTDRGSSHEQYF. DNA of the CDR3: TGTGCCAGCAGCCCCACGGACAGGGGGTCTTCCCACGAGCAGTACTTC. Full variable domain (outside the CDR3, taken from reference TRBV5-4 and TRBJ2-7): ETGVTQSPTHLIKTRGQQVTLRCSSQSGHNTVSWYQQALGQGPQFIFQYYREEENGRGNFPPRFSGLQFPNYSSELNVNALELDDSALYLCASSPTDRGSSHEQYFGPGTRLTVT.

This chain links TRBV5-4 with TRBJ1-2; the D gene is possibly TRBD1 (5 bases). Trimming cost V 2 bases and J 7 bases, with 9 bases left between them. Germline V gene data show CDR1 as SGHNT and CDR2 as YYREEE (reference sequence). There are 12 residues in the CDR3. CDR3 in DNA: TGTGCCAGCAGCTTCAGGGAGGGTGGCTACACCTTC. Its translation is CASSFREGGYTF. Full variable domain (remainder filled in from reference TRBV5-4 and TRBJ1-2): ETGVTQSPTHLIKTRGQQVTLRCSSQSGHNTVSWYQQALGQGPQFIFQYYREEENGRGNFPPRFSGLQFPNYSSELNVNALELDDSALYLCASSFREGGYTFGSGTRLTVV.

This chain uses TRBV15 with TRBJ1-2, with D possibly matching TRBD1 (6 bases). The CDR3 runs 15 residues. The germline CDR1 and CDR2 sequences are LNHNV and YYDKDF (reference sequence). The germline V and J ends were trimmed by 6 bases and 6 bases, with 20 bases remaining between them. The DNA of the CDR3 is TGTGCCACCAGTCGCGCGGGGGCTTCCCTCCATGGCTACACCTTC. It encodes CATSRAGASLHGYTF.

This sequence joins TRBV5-1 and TRBJ1-1, with no clear D. The germline gives CDR1 SGHRS, CDR2 YFSETQ. CDR3 length: 12 amino acids. V was shortened by 5 bases and J by 2 bases, with 7 bases between the two germline ends. CDR3 amino acids: CASSPGNTEAFF. In nucleotides, the CDR3 is TGCGCCAGCAGTCCGGGAAACACTGAAGCTTTCTTT.

CDR3 sequence (DNA): TGTGCCAGCAGCTCAACGGGACTAGCGGGGGGGCGTTTCGACACCGGGGAGCTGTTTTTT. The encoded protein is CASSSTGLAGGRFDTGELFF. The V call is TRBV7-8, the J call TRBJ2-2, with 16 bases identical to TRBD2. V was clipped by 4 bases and J by 3 bases; unmatched bases: 11. The germline CDR1 and CDR2 sequences are SGHVS and FQNEAQ. CDR3 length: 20 residues.

This chain uses TRBV7-8 with TRBJ1-4; 10 nucleotides align to TRBD1. Trimming at V came to 5 bases and at J to 5 bases, leaving 5 bases not matched to a gene. CDR3 length equals 15 residues. CDR1 and CDR2 (germline): SGHVS, FQNEAQ. This chain's CDR3 is CASSPDRGRNEKLFF. CDR3 sequence (DNA): TGTGCCAGCAGCCCCGACAGGGGGCGAAATGAAAAACTGTTTTTT.

The V and J genes are TRBV6-6 and TRBJ1-2, with D perhaps TRBD1 (6 bases). Germline CDR1 and CDR2: MNHNY and SVGAGI (reference sequence). This CDR3 spans 13 amino acids. V dropped 6 bases and J dropped 6 bases, with 14 bases sitting between them. As DNA, the CDR3 is TGTGCCAGCAGCCCAGGGGCAGGGAATGGCTACACCTTC. Protein: CASSPGAGNGYTF.

V is TRBV19 and J is TRBJ1-6; 8 positions agree with TRBD1. This CDR3 is built from 17 residues. V dropped 5 bases and J dropped 7; count of bases not matched to a gene: 13. The germline V gene encodes CDR1 LNHDA and CDR2 SQIVND (reference sequence). For the CDR3, the DNA is TGTGCCAGTAGTGCCAAGCCGACAGGGGTCGGAAATTCACCCCTCCACTTT. This translates into CASSAKPTGVGNSPLHF.

V is TRBV19 and J is TRBJ1-1; 9 nucleotides line up with TRBD1. The V gene's germline CDR1 is LNHDA and CDR2 SQIVND (reference sequence). The CDR3 contains 14 residues. V lost 6 bases and J lost 4; bases outside the gene matches: 6. Here the CDR3 DNA reads TGTGCCAGTAGCCGGGACAGGGAAGTCACTGAAGCTTTCTTT. The encoded protein is CASSRDREVTEAFF.

The V gene is TRBV18, the J gene TRBJ2-5; D gene ambiguous. V shed 1 base and J shed 2 bases, with 8 bases lying between them. CDR3 length: 14 amino acids. The germline gives CDR1 KGHSH, CDR2 LQKENI. The CDR3 is CASSPRSSQETQYF. CDR3 nucleotides: TGTGCCAGCTCACCACGGTCTAGTCAAGAGACCCAGTACTTC.

The genes are TRBV5-6 and TRBJ1-5, with 9 bases lining up with TRBD1. The CDR3 loop spans 13 amino acids. Germline trimming cut 3 bases from V and 7 bases from J; bases unmatched to any gene: 2. Germline CDR1 reads SGHDT; CDR2 reads YYEEEE. The DNA of the CDR3 is TGTGCCAGCAGCTCGGACAGGGGACAGCCCCAGCATTTT. This translates into CASSSDRGQPQHF.